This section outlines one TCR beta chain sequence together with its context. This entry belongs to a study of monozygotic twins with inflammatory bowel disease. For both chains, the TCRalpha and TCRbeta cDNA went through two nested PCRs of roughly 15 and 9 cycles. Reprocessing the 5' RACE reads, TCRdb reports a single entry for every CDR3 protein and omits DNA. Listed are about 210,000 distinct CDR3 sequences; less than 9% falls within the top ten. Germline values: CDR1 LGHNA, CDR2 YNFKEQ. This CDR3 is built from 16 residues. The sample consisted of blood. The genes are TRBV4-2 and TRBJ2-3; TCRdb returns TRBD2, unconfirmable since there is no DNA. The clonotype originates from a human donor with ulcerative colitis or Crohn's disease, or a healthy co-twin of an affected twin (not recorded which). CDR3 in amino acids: CASSQGSGREGDTQYF.